A single sample is the source of the 32 T cell receptor beta chains below, sequenced in a study of blood T cell repertoires in COVID-19. TCRdb keeps only in-frame clones here, not all; method: immunoSEQ multiplex PCR. The repertoire holds approximately 300,000 clones, 90% seen once, with about 7% in the top ten. The sequenced sample consisted of peripheral blood. These receptors all stem from a woman aged 25 to 39 with COVID-19, enrolled during active disease.

This chain uses TRBV30 with TRBJ1-2; D not resolved. The CDR3 is 10 residues long. Germline V gene sequence: CDR1 GTSNPN, CDR2 SVGIG (reference sequence). V lost 1 base and J lost 6, with 3 bases in between. This CDR3 reads CAWSGDGYTF. DNA of the CDR3: TGTGCCTGGAGTGGAGATGGCTACACCTTC.

This clone was counted many times. The genes are TRBV5-1 and TRBJ2-5, with 7 bases identical to TRBD1. CDR3 length: 16 residues. After removal of 2 bases from V and 2 bases from J, the junction contained 9 bases not matched to a gene. Germline V gene lookup returns CDR1 SGHRS and CDR2 YFSETQ. The CDR3: CASSFFRDSLQETQYF. The CDR3 DNA sequence: TGCGCCAGCAGCTTCTTTCGGGACAGCTTACAAGAGACCCAGTACTTC.

This clone was counted only a few times. Other DNA sequences of this sample code for an identical CDR3. The chain couples TRBV7-2 to TRBJ1-4, with D tentatively TRBD1 (6 bases). This CDR3 has 14 residues. Germline CDR1 is SGHTA and CDR2 is FQGNSA. V gave up 5 bases and J gave up 4 bases, with 11 bases separating them. CDR3 nucleotides: TGTGCCAGCAGCCCGGACAGTTTTAATGAAAAACTGTTTTTT. This gives the protein CASSPDSFNEKLFF.

The chain employs TRBV30 and TRBJ1-3, with TRBD1 matching over 11 bases. V trimming: 4 bases; J trimming: 4 bases; junction bases outside the gene matches: 3. Germline V lookup: CDR1 GTSNPN, CDR2 SVGIG (reference sequence). The CDR3 totals 14 residues. The CDR3 protein is CAWIGQGAGNTIYF. The CDR3 coding sequence is TGTGCCTGGATCGGACAGGGGGCCGGAAACACCATATATTTT. The full variable domain, with the rest looked up from reference TRBV30 and TRBJ1-3, is SQTIHQWPATLVQPVGSPLSLECTVEGTSNPNLYWYRQAAGRGLQLLFYSVGIGQISSEVPQNLSASRPQDRQFILSSKKLLLSDSGFYLCAWIGQGAGNTIYFGEGSWLTVV.

This sequence joins TRBV4-2 and TRBJ2-3; 14 bases agree with TRBD2. Germline assignment: CDR1 LGHNA and CDR2 YNFKEQ. The CDR3 consists of 17 residues. With 4 bases clipped from V and 0 bases from J, the junction kept 3 bases outside the gene matches. The CDR3 region has the DNA TGTGCCAGCAGCCCACGACTAGCGGGGGGGAGCACAGATACGCAGTATTTT. It codes for CASSPRLAGGSTDTQYF.

This clone was counted a few times. V and J are TRBV6-5 and TRBJ2-7, with D maybe TRBD2 (5 bases). Germline V gives CDR1 MNHEY, CDR2 SVGAGI. V gave up 6 bases and J gave up 6 bases, with 12 bases separating them. The CDR3 covers 12 residues. CDR3 region: CASSFLEGEQYF. The DNA for the CDR3 is TGTGCCAGCAGCTTCCTAGAGGGCGAGCAGTACTTC.

J is TRBJ1-2 and V is TRBV28; a possible D gene is TRBD1 (6 bases). V was shortened by 4 bases and J by 3 bases, with 9 bases between the two germline ends. Germline V CDR1 and CDR2: MDHEN, SYDVKM. This CDR3 has 13 residues. CDR3 sequence: CASSWDTYYGYTF. Written as DNA, the CDR3 is TGTGCCAGCAGTTGGGACACCTACTATGGCTACACCTTC.

This clone was picked up one time. The rearrangement uses TRBV27 and TRBJ2-2, with 8 bases lining up with TRBD1. The ends lost 8 bases at V and 6 bases at J; junction bases unmatched: 5. This CDR3 region has 13 residues. CDR1 is MNHEY, CDR2 SMNVEV, per germline (reference sequence). The CDR3 is CASGQGMAGELFF. The CDR3 nucleotides read TGTGCCAGCGGACAGGGAATGGCCGGGGAGCTGTTTTTT.

V is TRBV7-6 and J is TRBJ2-3; 8 bases are shared with TRBD2. The CDR3 is made up of 15 amino acids. Germline CDR1 is SGHVS and CDR2 is FNYEAQ. V dropped 5 bases and J dropped 1; count of bases not matched to a gene: 5. The CDR3 loop is CASSPIAGRTDTQYF. The CDR3, as DNA: TGTGCCAGCAGCCCCATAGCGGGGCGCACAGATACGCAGTATTTT.

V and J are TRBV2 and TRBJ2-7; TRBD2 matches 8 bases. Looked up from germline, CDR1 is SNHLY and CDR2 is FYNNEI. The CDR3 extends over 14 amino acids. The V segment lost 5 bases and the J segment 0 bases; nucleotides outside the gene matches: 3. DNA of the CDR3: TGTGCCAGCAGTCTTAGCGGGATCTCCTACGAGCAGTACTTC. This sequence encodes CASSLSGISYEQYF.

This chain uses TRBV19 with TRBJ2-2; 8 bases are a match to TRBD2. This CDR3 region has 16 residues. CDR1 is LNHDA, CDR2 SQIVND, per germline (reference sequence). The V gene end was trimmed by 10 bases and the J gene end by 0 bases; junction bases not matched to a gene: 10. CDR3 residues: CATRTSGLPNTGELFF. CDR3 DNA sequence: TGTGCCACCCGAACTAGCGGCTTACCGAACACCGGGGAGCTGTTTTTT.

The chain recombines TRBV14 with TRBJ2-7; D remains ambiguous. V lost 1 base to trimming and J lost 4 bases, with 14 bases between them. The length of the CDR3 is 15 residues. Germline values: CDR1 SGHDN, CDR2 FVKESK. CDR3 loop: CASSQVGASVYEQYF. The CDR3 coding sequence is TGTGCCAGCAGCCAAGTAGGAGCCTCCGTATACGAGCAGTACTTC. Full variable domain (rest looked up from reference TRBV14 and TRBJ2-7): EAGVTQFPSHSVIEKGQTVTLRCDPISGHDNLYWYRRVMGKEIKFLLHFVKESKQDESGMPNNRFLAERTGGTYSTLKVQPAELEDSGVYFCASSQVGASVYEQYFGPGTRLTVT.

A word on this clone: The sample carries other DNA sequences with the same CDR3. V usage is TRBV2 and J usage is TRBJ1-2; tentative D call: TRBD1 (6 bases). The ends were cut back, 4 bases at V and 4 bases at J, with 10 bases in the middle. The CDR3 length is 13 residues. Germline CDR1 is SNHLY and CDR2 is FYNNEI. CDR3 sequence reads: CASSGQGSYGYTF. The CDR3 nucleotides read TGTGCCAGCAGTGGGCAGGGGTCCTATGGCTACACCTTC.

The chain couples TRBV6-5 to TRBJ1-2, with a tentative D call TRBD1 (6 bases). The CDR3 spans 13 residues. V shed 2 bases and J shed 7 bases, with 11 bases lying between them. CDR1 is MNHEY and CDR2 is SVGAGI in the germline V gene. As DNA, the CDR3 is TGTGCCAGCAGTTACACGACAGGCGGTGGCTACACCTTC. Encoded protein: CASSYTTGGGYTF.

The gene calls are TRBV9 and TRBJ2-1, with 14 nucleotides matching TRBD2. V lost 4 bases, J lost 4 bases, and 10 bases stayed unmatched. The CDR3 contains 18 residues. CDR1 is SGDLS, CDR2 YYNGEE, per germline. CDR3 bases: TGTGCCAGCAGCCTCAGGGGGACTAGCGGGGGATATTACAATGAGCAGTTCTTC. Translation: CASSLRGTSGGYYNEQFF.

The rearrangement joins TRBV30 to TRBJ2-7; 7 nucleotides align to TRBD1. This CDR3 has 15 residues. From germline, CDR1 is GTSNPN and CDR2 SVGIG (reference sequence). Germline trimming cut 5 bases from V and 0 bases from J; bases unmatched to any gene: 10. The CDR3 DNA reads as TGTGCCTGGCGAACCTTCGGGACAGCCTCCTACGAGCAGTACTTC. Translated: CAWRTFGTASYEQYF.

The chain couples TRBV15 to TRBJ2-7, with 9 nucleotides matching TRBD1. Germline V gene data show CDR1 as LNHNV and CDR2 as YYDKDF (reference sequence). Germline trimming cut 3 bases from V and 2 bases from J; bases unmatched to any gene: 5. The CDR3 sequence is 15 residues long. CDR3: CATSSPGTGTYEQYF. DNA of the CDR3: TGTGCCACCAGCAGTCCCGGGACAGGGACCTACGAGCAGTACTTC.

V usage is TRBV30 and J usage is TRBJ2-1; 7 nucleotides match TRBD2. The V gene end was trimmed by 5 bases and the J gene end by 5 bases; junction bases not matched to a gene: 15. CDR3 size: 16 residues. The germline V gene encodes CDR1 GTSNPN and CDR2 SVGIG (reference sequence). The CDR3 nucleotides are TGTGCCTGGGGGGCCTCTCGCAGCGGGACCCACAATGAGCAGTTCTTC. It translates to CAWGASRSGTHNEQFF.

This chain uses TRBV6-5 with TRBJ2-1; 7 bases align to TRBD1. Germline V lookup: CDR1 MNHEY, CDR2 SVGAGI. CDR3 length equals 15 residues. Trimming cost V 7 bases and J 7 bases; bases outside gene matches: 13. The CDR3 loop reads CASTSLAGGSNEQFF. The CDR3 DNA reads TGTGCCAGCACCTCCCTGGCAGGGGGTAGTAATGAGCAGTTCTTC.

CDR3 amino acids: CASSTIVGGSLETQYF. Written as DNA, the CDR3 is TGTGCCAGCAGCACAATCGTTGGCGGCAGTTTGGAGACCCAGTACTTC. The V and J genes are TRBV14 and TRBJ2-5; D unresolved. V was cut by 5 bases and J by 5 bases, with 21 bases left in between. The CDR3 sequence is 16 residues long. Germline CDR1 is SGHDN and CDR2 is FVKESK.

This clone was counted a few times. The CDR3 DNA reads TGTGCCACCAGCAGAGCCGGGACAGGGAACACTGAAGCTTTCTTT. This encodes CATSRAGTGNTEAFF. This chain uses TRBV15 with TRBJ1-1; the match to TRBD1 covers 8 bases. The CDR3 totals 15 residues. Germline V CDR1 and CDR2: LNHNV, YYDKDF (reference sequence). V lost 1 base, J lost 1 base, and 2 bases stayed unmatched. Filled out from reference TRBV15 and TRBJ1-1, the complete variable domain reads DAMVIQNPRYQVTQFGKPVTLSCSQTLNHNVMYWYQQKSSQAPKLLFHYYDKDFNNEADTPDNFQSRRPNTSFCFLDIRSPGLGDTAMYLCATSRAGTGNTEAFFGQGTRLTVV.

The chain uses TRBV2 and TRBJ2-5, with D maybe TRBD2 (5 bases). Germline lookup yields CDR1 SNHLY and CDR2 FYNNEI. The ends were cut back, 6 bases at V and 5 bases at J, with 19 bases in the middle. The CDR3 loop spans 15 amino acids. This chain's CDR3 is CASSHPRHRGETQYF. The CDR3 coding sequence is TGTGCCAGCAGCCACCCCCGACACCGCGGGGAGACCCAGTACTTC.

CDR3 bases: TGTGCCACCAGCTTGGGACAGGAGACAGATACGCAGTATTTT. Protein: CATSLGQETDTQYF. The genes are TRBV15 and TRBJ2-3; the match to TRBD1 covers 8 bases. This CDR3 spans 14 amino acids. Germline V gene sequence: CDR1 LNHNV, CDR2 YYDKDF (reference sequence). The ends lost 5 bases at V and 3 bases at J; junction bases unmatched: 4. The full variable domain, its missing parts supplied by reference TRBV15 and TRBJ2-3, is DAMVIQNPRYQVTQFGKPVTLSCSQTLNHNVMYWYQQKSSQAPKLLFHYYDKDFNNEADTPDNFQSRRPNTSFCFLDIRSPGLGDTAMYLCATSLGQETDTQYFGPGTRLTVL.

CDR3 residues: CASSLPTGTFYGYTF. Written as DNA, the CDR3 is TGTGCCAGCAGCTTGCCCACCGGGACATTTTATGGCTACACCTTC. The V call is TRBV5-4, the J call TRBJ1-2, with D tentatively TRBD1 (6 bases). The CDR3 length is 15 residues. With 1 base removed from V and 5 bases from J, the gap between germline ends came to 15 bases. Germline V CDR1 and CDR2: SGHNT, YYREEE (reference sequence).

The chain uses TRBV4-1 and TRBJ2-1; D is perhaps TRBD2 (5 bases). From germline, CDR1 is MGHRA and CDR2 YSYEKL. This CDR3 is 16 amino acids long. Trimming took off 1 base at V and 7 bases at J, with 17 bases between the two ends. DNA of the CDR3: TGCGCCAGCAGCCAAGTCGACACGGGGTCCATGAATGAGCAGTTCTTC. Encoded protein: CASSQVDTGSMNEQFF.

In regard to this clone: The junction shows a germline mismatch at one end, possibly a read error. The chain is built from TRBV2 and TRBJ2-5, with a tentative D call TRBD1 (6 bases). Looked up from germline, CDR1 is SNHLY and CDR2 is FYNNEI. The CDR3 totals 12 residues. The CDR3 spells CASSRGQDTQYF. The CDR3 DNA sequence: TGTGCCAGCAGTCGGGGACAAGATACCCAGTACTTC. Drawing the rest from reference TRBV2 and TRBJ2-5, the complete variable domain is EPEVTQTPSHQVTQMGQEVILRCVPISNHLYFYWYRQILGQKVEFLVSFYNNEISEKSEIFDDQFSVERPDGSNFTLKIRSTKLEDSAMYFCASSRGQDTQYFGPGTRLLVL.

This chain uses TRBV18 with TRBJ1-2; 9 bases agree with TRBD1. CDR3 length: 17 amino acids. V trimming: 6 bases; J trimming: 6 bases; junction bases outside the gene matches: 17. CDR1 is KGHSH, CDR2 LQKENI, per germline. CDR3 protein: CASSYQPGQGAIDGYTF. CDR3 nucleotide sequence: TGTGCCAGCTCTTACCAACCGGGACAGGGCGCTATCGATGGCTACACCTTC.

The CDR3 loop is CASSPDIPETQYF. As DNA, the CDR3 is TGTGCCAGCTCACCCGACATACCGGAGACCCAGTACTTC. The chain uses TRBV18 and TRBJ2-5; no clear D. CDR1 KGHSH and CDR2 LQKENI come from the germline V gene. The CDR3 runs to 13 residues. The V and J ends lost 3 bases and 5 bases respectively, with 10 bases between them. The complete variable domain, with remaining parts taken from reference TRBV18 and TRBJ2-5, reads NAGVMQNPRHLVRRRGQEARLRCSPMKGHSHVYWYRQLPEEGLKFMVYLQKENIIDESGMPKERFSAEFPKEGPSILRIQQVVRGDSAAYFCASSPDIPETQYFGPGTRLLVL.

The rearrangement links TRBV5-4 to TRBJ2-3, with D possibly TRBD1 on 6 matching bases. This CDR3 has 15 residues. The germline gives CDR1 SGHNT, CDR2 YYREEE (reference sequence). Trimming removed 4 bases at V and 6 bases at J, with 18 bases between. CDR3 coding DNA: TGTGCCAGCAGCCCCAGGGGCACCACAACCGATACGCAGTATTTT. This translates into CASSPRGTTTDTQYF.

This chain joins TRBV9 and TRBJ1-3; no firm D call. Germline-derived CDR1 and CDR2 are SGDLS and YYNGEE. V lost 4 bases and J 1 base, leaving 15 bases between the germline ends. The CDR3 is 16 residues long. The CDR3 DNA reads as TGTGCCAGCAGCTCCGGAATTAGCTCTTCTGGAAACACCATATATTTT. This encodes CASSSGISSSGNTIYF. Using reference TRBV9 and TRBJ1-3 for the parts outside the CDR3, the full variable domain is DSGVTQTPKHLITATGQRVTLRCSPRSGDLSVYWYQQSLDQGLQFLIQYYNGEERAKGNILERFSAQQFPDLHSELNLSSLELGDSALYFCASSSGISSSGNTIYFGEGSWLTVV.

The gene calls are TRBV27 and TRBJ2-2, with 9 bases aligning to TRBD1. With 4 bases clipped from V and 8 bases from J, the junction kept 5 bases outside the gene matches. Germline assignment: CDR1 MNHEY and CDR2 SMNVEV (reference sequence). The CDR3 consists of 14 residues. This CDR3 reads CASSSDRGSGELFF. The CDR3 region has the DNA TGTGCCAGCAGTTCCGACAGGGGGAGTGGGGAGCTGTTTTTT.

V is TRBV24-1 and J is TRBJ2-2; a weak D match, TRBD1 (5 bases). Germline V CDR1 and CDR2: KGHDR, SFDVKD. The CDR3 runs to 16 residues. Trimming removed 0 bases at V and 1 base at J, with 8 bases between. The CDR3 DNA reads as TGTGCCACCAGTGATTTGCAGGGCGGGAACACCGGGGAGCTGTTTTTT. Its protein product is CATSDLQGGNTGELFF.